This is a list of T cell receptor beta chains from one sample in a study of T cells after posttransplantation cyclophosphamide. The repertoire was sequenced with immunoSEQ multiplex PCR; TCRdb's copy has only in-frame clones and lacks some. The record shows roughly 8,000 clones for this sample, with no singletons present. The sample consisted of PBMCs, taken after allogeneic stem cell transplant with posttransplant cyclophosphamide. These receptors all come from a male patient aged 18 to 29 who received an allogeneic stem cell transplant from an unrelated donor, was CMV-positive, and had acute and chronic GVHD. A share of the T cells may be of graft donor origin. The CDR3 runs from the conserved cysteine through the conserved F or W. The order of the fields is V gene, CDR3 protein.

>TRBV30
CAWSLGDRISNQPQHF
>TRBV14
CASSQVGGLRTPLHF
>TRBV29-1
CSVGTGGIDTQYF
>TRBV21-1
CASSAGVDEQFF
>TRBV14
CASSQAGRHYGYTF
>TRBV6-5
CASSYSEGAGNTEAFF
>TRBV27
CASSFEGVSGQPQHF
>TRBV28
CASSQPSGLSTDTQYF
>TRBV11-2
CASSFGTSGGGDTQYF
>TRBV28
CASSRLGAGAFF
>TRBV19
CASSIVNQNEKLFF
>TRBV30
CAWARDRVDTIYF
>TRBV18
CASSTTGGSTEAFF
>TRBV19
CASSTEGTGFGYTF